The rows below give T cell receptor beta chains drawn from one sample of a study of early T cells in non-severe SARS-CoV-2 infection. Each CDR3 protein gets one entry after TCRdb re-called the 5' RACE reads with MiXCR. The table has more than 90,000 distinct CDR3 sequences, under 15% seen once; the top ten hold approximately 2.4%. Sequencing was done on a sample of whole blood. These receptors came from an adult who was a healthcare worker with PCR-confirmed SARS-CoV-2 infection or an uninfected control (not recorded which). CDR3s include the opening cysteine and the closing phenylalanine or tryptophan. The D gene is left open where the match is weak. The size of a clone is reported for some rows only, either as once, few or many, or as a class for expanded clones.

j_call d_call v_call clone_size cdr3_nt cdr3_aa
TRBJ2-5 - TRBV29-1 - TGCAGCGTTGTAGGAGGTCTGGACTTGCAAGAGACCCAGTACTTC CSVVGGLDLQETQYF
TRBJ2-1 TRBD2 TRBV6-2/TRBV6-3 many TGTGCCAGCAGTAACCCGCGGGGGAGCGCGAATATATTCTTC CASSNPRGSANIFF
TRBJ1-2 TRBD1 TRBV28 few TGTGCCAGCAGTACCGGGACAGGGATCACTCTCCTAGGCTACACCTTC CASSTGTGITLLGYTF
TRBJ1-1 - TRBV3-1 few TGTGCCAGCAGCCAACACCCCATGGGTCACACTGAAGCTTTCTTT CASSQHPMGHTEAFF
TRBJ2-7 TRBD2 TRBV20-1 many TGCAGTGCTGTAGCGGGGGACTACGAGCAGTACTTC CSAVAGDYEQYF
TRBJ1-2 - TRBV24-1 many TGTGCCACCAGCTCTGGGGACCCAGAAAACTATGGCTACACCTTC CATSSGDPENYGYTF
TRBJ2-7 - TRBV28 many TGTGCCAGCGGTGGGGACTCCTACGAGCAGTACTTC CASGGDSYEQYF
TRBJ2-1 - TRBV30 few TGTGCCTGGAGTCCCGGACAGCTTTCCTACAATGAGCAGTTCTTC CAWSPGQLSYNEQFF
TRBJ2-2 - TRBV19 many TGTGCCAGTAGTATAGACCTGAGGGCCGGGGAGCTGTTTTTT CASSIDLRAGELFF
TRBJ2-7 - TRBV3-1 - TGTGCCAGCAGCCAAGAACTTCGACAGTCCTACGAGCAGTACTTC CASSQELRQSYEQYF
TRBJ2-3 - TRBV28 - TGTGCCAGCAGTTTATACATGATCGGGACAGATACGCAGTATTTT CASSLYMIGTDTQYF
TRBJ1-2 TRBD1 TRBV6-2/TRBV6-3 few TGTGCCAGCAGACCTTCTGCGACAGGGGAATCTGGCTACACCTTC CASRPSATGESGYTF
TRBJ2-5 - TRBV11-2 few TGTGCCAGCAGCAACAGGGACACGTACCAAGAGACCCAGTACTTC CASSNRDTYQETQYF
TRBJ2-7 - TRBV15 - TGTGCCACCAGCAGCGGAGGGGTCGTCACGGTCTACGAGCAGTACTTC CATSSGGVVTVYEQYF
TRBJ1-1 TRBD1 TRBV6-1 - TGTGCCAGCAGCACCCGGGACAGCAGGAACACTGAAGCTTTCTTT CASSTRDSRNTEAFF
TRBJ2-5 - TRBV19 - TGTGCCAGTAGTGTTCGGTACCAAGAGACCCAGTACTTC CASSVRYQETQYF
TRBJ2-3 - TRBV4-3 many TGCGCCAGCAGCCAAGATTGGGGGGCGGGTTCTGCAGATACGCAGTATTTT CASSQDWGAGSADTQYF
TRBJ1-6 TRBD1 TRBV6-5 few TGTGCCAGCAGTTACTCGGGTCCCGGGACAGGACTCTCCTATAATTCACCCCTCCACTTT CASSYSGPGTGLSYNSPLHF
TRBJ1-1 - TRBV11-1 few TGTGCCAGCAGCCAGTTCACGGAAAGGACTTTCTTT CASSQFTERTFF